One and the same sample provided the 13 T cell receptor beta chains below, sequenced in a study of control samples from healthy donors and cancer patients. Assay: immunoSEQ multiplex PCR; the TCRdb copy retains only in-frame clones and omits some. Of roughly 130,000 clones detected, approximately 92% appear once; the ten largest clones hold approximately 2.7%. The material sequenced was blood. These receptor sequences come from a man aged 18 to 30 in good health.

The CDR3 region has the DNA TGTGCCAGCAGCGTAGCGGGGTTGAGTGAAGCTTTCTTT. Its translation: CASSVAGLSEAFF. J is TRBJ1-1 and V is TRBV9; D is unclear. V was clipped by 0 bases and J by 7 bases, with 10 bases between them. CDR3 length: 13 amino acids. Germline CDR1 SGDLS, CDR2 YYNGEE.

This CDR3 reads CSVEAGADETQYF. DNA for the CDR3: TGCAGCGTTGAAGCAGGGGCCGACGAGACCCAGTACTTC. V and J are TRBV29-1 and TRBJ2-5; perhaps TRBD1 as D (6 bases). V dropped 1 base and J dropped 5 bases, with 11 bases sitting between them. In germline, CDR1 is SQVTM, CDR2 ANQGSEA. The CDR3 extends over 13 amino acids. Combining the CDR3 with reference TRBV29-1 and TRBJ2-5 gives the whole variable domain SAVISQKPSRDICQRGTSLTIQCQVDSQVTMMFWYRQQPGQSLTLIATANQGSEATYESGFVIDKFPISRPNLTFSTLTVSNMSPEDSSIYLCSVEAGADETQYFGPGTRLLVL.

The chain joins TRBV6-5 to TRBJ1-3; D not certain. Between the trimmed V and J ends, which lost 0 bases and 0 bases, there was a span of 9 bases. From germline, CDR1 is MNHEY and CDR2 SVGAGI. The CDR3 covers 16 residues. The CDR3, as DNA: TGTGCCAGCAGTTACTCACCAGGTAGCTCTGGAAACACCATATATTTT. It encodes CASSYSPGSSGNTIYF.

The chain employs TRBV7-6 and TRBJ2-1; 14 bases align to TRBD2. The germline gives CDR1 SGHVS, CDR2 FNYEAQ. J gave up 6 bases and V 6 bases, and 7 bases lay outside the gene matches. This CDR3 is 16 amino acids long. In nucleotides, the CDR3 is TGTGCCAGCAGTCTCGGGACTAGCGGGAGATTCAATGAGCAGTTCTTC. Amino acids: CASSLGTSGRFNEQFF.

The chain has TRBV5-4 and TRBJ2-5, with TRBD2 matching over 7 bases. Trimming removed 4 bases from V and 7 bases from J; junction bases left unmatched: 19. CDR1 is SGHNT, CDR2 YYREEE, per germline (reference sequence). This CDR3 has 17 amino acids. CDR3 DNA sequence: TGTGCCAGCAGCAGGGCGGGGGACGATCCCTCCGGTGGGACCCAGTACTTC. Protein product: CASSRAGDDPSGGTQYF.

In DNA, the CDR3 is TGTGCCAGTAGTTCAACGACTGCACGGACCACAGATACGCAGTATTTT. Its translation is CASSSTTARTTDTQYF. This sequence joins TRBV19 and TRBJ2-3; D gene ambiguous. Per germline, CDR1 LNHDA and CDR2 SQIVND (reference sequence). Trimming shortened V by 5 bases and J by 2 bases, and 17 bases separated the two germline ends. The CDR3 consists of 16 residues.

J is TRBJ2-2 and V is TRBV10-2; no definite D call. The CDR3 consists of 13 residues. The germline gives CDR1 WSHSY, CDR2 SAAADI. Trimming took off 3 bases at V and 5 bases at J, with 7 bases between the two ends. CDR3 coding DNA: TGCGCCAGCAGTGAATGGGGAACCGGGGAGCTGTTTTTT. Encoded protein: CASSEWGTGELFF.

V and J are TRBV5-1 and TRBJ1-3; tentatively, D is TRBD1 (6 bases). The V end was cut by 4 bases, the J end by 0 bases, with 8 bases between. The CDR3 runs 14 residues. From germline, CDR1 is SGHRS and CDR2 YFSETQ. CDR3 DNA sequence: TGCGCCAGCAGCACGGGGGCCTCTGGAAACACCATATATTTT. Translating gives CASSTGASGNTIYF.

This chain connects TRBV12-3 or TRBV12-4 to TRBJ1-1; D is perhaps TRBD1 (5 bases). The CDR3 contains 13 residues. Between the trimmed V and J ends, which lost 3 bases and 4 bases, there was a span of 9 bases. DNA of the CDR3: TGTGCCAGCAGTTTCGGGGGAGTCACTGAAGCTTTCTTT. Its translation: CASSFGGVTEAFF.

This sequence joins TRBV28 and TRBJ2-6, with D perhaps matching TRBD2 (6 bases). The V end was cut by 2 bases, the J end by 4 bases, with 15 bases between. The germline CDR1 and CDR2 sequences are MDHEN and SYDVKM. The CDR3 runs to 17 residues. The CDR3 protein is CASSLRIGGVGANVLTF. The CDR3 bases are TGTGCCAGCAGTTTACGTATCGGAGGGGTCGGGGCCAACGTCCTGACTTTC.

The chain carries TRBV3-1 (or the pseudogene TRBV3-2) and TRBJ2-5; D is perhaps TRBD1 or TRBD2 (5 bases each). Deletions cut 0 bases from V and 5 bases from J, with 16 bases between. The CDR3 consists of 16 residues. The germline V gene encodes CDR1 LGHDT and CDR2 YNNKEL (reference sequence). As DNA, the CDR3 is TGTGCCAGCAGCCAAGATTCCGGGACGGGCGGGGAGACCCAGTACTTC. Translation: CASSQDSGTGGETQYF.

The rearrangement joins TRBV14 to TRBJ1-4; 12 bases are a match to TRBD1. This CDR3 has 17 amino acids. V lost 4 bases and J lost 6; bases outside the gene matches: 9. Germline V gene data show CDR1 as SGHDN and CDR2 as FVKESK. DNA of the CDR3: TGTGCCAGCAGCCCCGGGACAGGGGGCGCTGAGGATGAAAAACTGTTTTTT. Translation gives CASSPGTGGAEDEKLFF.

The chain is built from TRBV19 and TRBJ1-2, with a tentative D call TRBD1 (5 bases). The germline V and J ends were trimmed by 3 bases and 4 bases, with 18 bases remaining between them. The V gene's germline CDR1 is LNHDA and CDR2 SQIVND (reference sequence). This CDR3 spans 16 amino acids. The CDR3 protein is CASSIQPGRLGYGYTF. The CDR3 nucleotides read TGTGCCAGTAGTATTCAACCGGGACGACTAGGCTATGGCTACACCTTC.